This T cell receptor (beta chain) was identified during a study of cytomegalovirus exposure and HLA in healthy donors. Across the study: Ancestry clustering placed 70% to 90% of approximately 370 genotyped donors in the Caucasian-associated cluster.

The V end was cut by 1 base, the J end by 1 base, with 10 bases between. The CDR3 is made up of 15 amino acids. CDR1 and CDR2 from the germline V gene are SEHNR and FQNEAQ (reference sequence). PCR employed 60 Vbeta and 13 Jbeta primers. Per the study methods: A later analysis tallied approximately 80 million unique TCR beta chains, 9 million to 12 million of them shared. Repertoires were generated with immunoSEQ multiplex PCR, while TCRdb's copy carries only in-frame clones and drops some. V and J calls plus clone size are reproduced from that table; the DNA served to infer D and trimming. The repertoire holds around 100,000 clones, with approximately 87% as singletons. As regards this clone: Its matching antigen is unknown.

Study-wide results and limits: In presence/absence analyses, roughly uniform sequencing depth across donors was assumed.

This chain uses TRBV7-9 with TRBJ1-2; a possible D gene is TRBD1 (6 bases). The TCR sequence derives from a man aged 35 to 55 in good health and CMV-seronegative. Sequenced sample: PBMCs. The CDR3 bases are TGTGCCAGCAGCTTAGTCTCGGACAGTAACTATGGCTACACCTTC. Amino acid sequence: CASSLVSDSNYGYTF.